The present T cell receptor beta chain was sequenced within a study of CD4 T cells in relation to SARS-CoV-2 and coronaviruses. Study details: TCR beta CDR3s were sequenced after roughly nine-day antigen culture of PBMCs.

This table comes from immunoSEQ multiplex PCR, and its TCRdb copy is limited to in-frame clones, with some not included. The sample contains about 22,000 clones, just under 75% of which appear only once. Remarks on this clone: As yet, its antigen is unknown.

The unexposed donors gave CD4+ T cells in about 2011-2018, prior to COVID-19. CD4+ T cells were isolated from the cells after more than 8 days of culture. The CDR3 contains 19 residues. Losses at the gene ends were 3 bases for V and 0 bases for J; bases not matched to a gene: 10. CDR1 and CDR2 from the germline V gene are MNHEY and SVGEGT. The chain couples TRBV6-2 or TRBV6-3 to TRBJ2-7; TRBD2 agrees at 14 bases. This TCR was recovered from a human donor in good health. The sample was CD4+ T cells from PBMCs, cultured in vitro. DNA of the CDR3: TGTGCCAGCAGTTATTCCGGACTAGCGGGAGGCGATAGCTCCTACGAGCAGTACTTC. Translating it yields CASSYSGLAGGDSSYEQYF.